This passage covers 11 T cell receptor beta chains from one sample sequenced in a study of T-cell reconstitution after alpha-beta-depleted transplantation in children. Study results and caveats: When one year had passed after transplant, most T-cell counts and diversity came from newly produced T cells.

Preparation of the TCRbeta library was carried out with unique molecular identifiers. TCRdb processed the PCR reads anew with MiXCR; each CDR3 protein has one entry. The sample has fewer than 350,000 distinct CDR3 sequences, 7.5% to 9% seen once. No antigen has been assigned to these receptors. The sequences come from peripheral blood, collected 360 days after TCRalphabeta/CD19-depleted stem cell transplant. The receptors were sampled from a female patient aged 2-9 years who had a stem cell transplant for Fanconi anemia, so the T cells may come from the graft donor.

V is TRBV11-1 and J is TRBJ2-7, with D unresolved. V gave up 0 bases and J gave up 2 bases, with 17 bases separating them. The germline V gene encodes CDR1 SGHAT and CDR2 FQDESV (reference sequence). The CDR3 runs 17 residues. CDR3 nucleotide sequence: TGTGCCAGCAGCTTAGCGTATTCTAGAAGTGGGACCTACGAGCAGTACTTC. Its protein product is CASSLAYSRSGTYEQYF.

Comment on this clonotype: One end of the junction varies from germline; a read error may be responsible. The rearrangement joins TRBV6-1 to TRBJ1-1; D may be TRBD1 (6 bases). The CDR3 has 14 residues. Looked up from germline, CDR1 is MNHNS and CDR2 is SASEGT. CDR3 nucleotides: TGTGCCAGCAGTGAAGTAGGGGGAAGCACTCAAGCTTTCTTT. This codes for CASSEVGGSTQAFF.

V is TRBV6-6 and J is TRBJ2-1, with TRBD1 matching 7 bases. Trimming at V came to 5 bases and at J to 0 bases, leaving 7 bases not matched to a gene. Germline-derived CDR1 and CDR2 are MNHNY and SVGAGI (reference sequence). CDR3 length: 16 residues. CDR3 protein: CASSIDRENSYNEQFF. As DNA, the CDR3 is TGTGCCAGCAGTATCGACAGGGAGAACTCCTACAATGAGCAGTTCTTC.

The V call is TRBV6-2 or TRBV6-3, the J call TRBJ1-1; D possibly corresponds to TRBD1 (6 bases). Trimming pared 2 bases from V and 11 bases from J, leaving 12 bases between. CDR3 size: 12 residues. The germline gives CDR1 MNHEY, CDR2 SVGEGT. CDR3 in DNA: TGTGCCAGCAGTTACCCACAGGGAGGGGCTTTCTTT. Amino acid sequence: CASSYPQGGAFF.

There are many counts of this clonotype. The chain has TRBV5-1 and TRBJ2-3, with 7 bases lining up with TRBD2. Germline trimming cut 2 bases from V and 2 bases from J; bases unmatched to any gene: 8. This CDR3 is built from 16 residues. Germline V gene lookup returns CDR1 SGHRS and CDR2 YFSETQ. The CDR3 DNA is TGCGCCAGCAGCTTTGGAGCGGGGCTACTCACAGATACGCAGTATTTT. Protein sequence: CASSFGAGLLTDTQYF.

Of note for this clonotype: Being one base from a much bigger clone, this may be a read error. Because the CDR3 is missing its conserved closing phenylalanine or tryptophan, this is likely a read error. The chain's CDR3 is CASSQDPFMGRGYGYTY. In nucleotides, the CDR3 is TGCGCCAGCAGCCAAGACCCATTTATGGGGCGAGGCTATGGCTACACCTAC. This chain joins TRBV4-3 and TRBJ1-2; maybe TRBD1 (5 bases). V lost 0 bases and J 4 bases, leaving 18 bases between the germline ends. The CDR3 extends over 17 amino acids. Germline assignment: CDR1 LGHNA and CDR2 YSLEER.

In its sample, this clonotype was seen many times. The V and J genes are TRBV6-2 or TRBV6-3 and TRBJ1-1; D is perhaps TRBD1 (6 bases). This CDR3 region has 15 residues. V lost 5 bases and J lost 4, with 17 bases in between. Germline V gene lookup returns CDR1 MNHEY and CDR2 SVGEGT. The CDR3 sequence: CASSPLRGSSTEAFF. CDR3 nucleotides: TGTGCCAGCAGTCCCCTTAGGGGGAGTAGCACTGAAGCTTTCTTT.

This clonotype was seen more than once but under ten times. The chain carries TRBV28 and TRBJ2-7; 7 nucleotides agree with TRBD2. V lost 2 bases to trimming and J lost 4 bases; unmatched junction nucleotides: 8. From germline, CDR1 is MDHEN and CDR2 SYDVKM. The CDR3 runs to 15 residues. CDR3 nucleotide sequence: TGTGCCAGCAGTTTAGGCGGGGGTAATCTATACGAGCAGTACGTC. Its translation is CASSLGGGNLYEQYV.

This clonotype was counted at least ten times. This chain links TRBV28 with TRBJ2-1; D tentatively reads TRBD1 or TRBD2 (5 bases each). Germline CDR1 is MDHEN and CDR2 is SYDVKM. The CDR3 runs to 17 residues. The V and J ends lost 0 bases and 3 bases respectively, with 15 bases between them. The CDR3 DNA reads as TGTGCCAGCAGTTTATGGACCGGGACCTCCCTCTACAATGAGCAGTTCTTC. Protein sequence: CASSLWTGTSLYNEQFF. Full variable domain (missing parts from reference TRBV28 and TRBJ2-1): DVKVTQSSRYLVKRTGEKVFLECVQDMDHENMFWYRQDPGLGLRLIYFSYDVKMKEKGDIPEGYSVSREKKERFSLILESASTNQTSMYLCASSLWTGTSLYNEQFFGPGTRLTVL.

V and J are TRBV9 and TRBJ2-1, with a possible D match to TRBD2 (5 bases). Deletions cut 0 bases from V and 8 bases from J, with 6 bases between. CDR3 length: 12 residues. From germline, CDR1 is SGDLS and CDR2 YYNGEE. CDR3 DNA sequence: TGTGCCAGCAGCGTAGGGGGAGATGAGCAGTTCTTC. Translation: CASSVGGDEQFF.

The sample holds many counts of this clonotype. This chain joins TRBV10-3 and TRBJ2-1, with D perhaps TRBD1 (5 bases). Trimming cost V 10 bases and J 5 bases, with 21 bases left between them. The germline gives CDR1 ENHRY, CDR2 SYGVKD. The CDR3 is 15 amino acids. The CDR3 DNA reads TGTGCCAGCAACCCGACCAGGGTCTTAAACAATGAGCAGTTCTTC. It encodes CASNPTRVLNNEQFF.